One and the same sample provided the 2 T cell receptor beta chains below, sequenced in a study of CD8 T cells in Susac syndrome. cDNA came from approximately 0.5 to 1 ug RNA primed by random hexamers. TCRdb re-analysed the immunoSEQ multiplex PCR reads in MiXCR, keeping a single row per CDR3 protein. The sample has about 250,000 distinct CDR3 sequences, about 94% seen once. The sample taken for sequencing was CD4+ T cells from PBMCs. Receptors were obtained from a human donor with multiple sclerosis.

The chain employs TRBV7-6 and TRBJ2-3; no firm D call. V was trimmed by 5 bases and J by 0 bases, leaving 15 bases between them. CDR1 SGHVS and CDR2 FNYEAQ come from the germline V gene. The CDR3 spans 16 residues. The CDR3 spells CASSLPTDTSTDTQYF. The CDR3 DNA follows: TGTGCCAGCAGCCTGCCGACGGATACTAGCACAGATACGCAGTATTTT.

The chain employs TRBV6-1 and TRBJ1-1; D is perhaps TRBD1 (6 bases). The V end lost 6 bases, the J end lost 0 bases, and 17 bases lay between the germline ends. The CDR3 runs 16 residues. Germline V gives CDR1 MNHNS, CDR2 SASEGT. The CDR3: CASSRYSTGVNTEAFF. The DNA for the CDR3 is TGTGCCAGCAGCAGATACTCGACAGGTGTGAACACTGAAGCTTTCTTT.